Sequencing of this T cell receptor beta chain was carried out in a study of shared T cell receptors in the human thymus. Trimming at V came to 0 bases and at J to 3 bases, leaving 3 bases not matched to a gene. In germline, CDR1 is SGHRS, CDR2 YFSETQ. The CDR3 runs to 16 residues. This clone appeared a single time. Here immunoSEQ multiplex PCR was the method, and the copy in TCRdb shows in-frame clones only, minus some. This table has about 380,000 clones, approximately 95% appearing once. The sequence was obtained from a human donor. The chain has TRBV5-1 and TRBJ2-1; 10 bases line up with TRBD2. The sample comprised thymocytes. The CDR3 is CASSLGASGSYNEQFF. For the CDR3, the DNA is TGCGCCAGCAGCTTGGGGGCTAGCGGGAGCTACAATGAGCAGTTCTTC.